Detailed here is one TCR beta chain. This CDR3 contains 17 residues. Germline V lookup: CDR1 SGDLS, CDR2 YYNGEE. This specimen comes from a study of T cells expressing NK-cell markers. Reprocessing the 5' RACE reads, TCRdb reports a single entry for every CDR3 protein and omits DNA. The sample data list around 550,000 distinct CDR3 sequences. Material for sequencing was blood T cells: a sorted CD56 or NKG2C T cell subset, CD4+ or CD8+ T cells, or bulk PBMC T cells (not recorded which). V gene TRBV9 combines with J gene TRBJ1-1; the D gene TCRdb calls, TRBD1, cannot be checked with no DNA. The TCR comes from a man younger than 35 in good health. The CDR3 spells CASSVAPQGIENTEAFF.